The sequence of this T cell receptor (beta chain) was determined in a study of identical twins listed by TCRdb under 2016. For the wider study: TCR alpha and beta repertoires from monozygotic twins, unrelated adults of various ages and cord blood were deep-sequenced to test whether fetal clonotypes persist. Replicate twin experiments were performed at different times using different library preparation protocols to rule out contamination. Here is what the overall study found, with its caveats: Because the same donors could not be followed over many years, the conclusions depended on cross-sectional statistical analysis. Compared with coincidental sharing between unrelated individuals, an excess of low generation-probability sequences was observed among out-of-frame TCR alpha sequences shared between twins. In monozygotic twins, recombination models systematically underestimated out-of-frame TCR alpha sharing, but the models matched the sharing seen between unrelated individuals. Invariant T cells such as MAIT and iNKT could partly confound zero-insertion analyses, although diverse VJ usage argued against such confounding for most clonotypes. A weaker excess of twin sharing was found in beta out-of-frame sequences because the signal-to-noise ratio was lowered by fewer shared sequences. Abundant cord blood beta clonotypes had fewer insertions, young adult naive repertoires showed a similar but weaker trend, and memory repertoires showed no such trend.

The CDR3 measures 12 amino acids from cysteine to phenylalanine. The kept DNA is CDR3 alone, 36 bases in frame from the first base. CDR1 MDHEN and CDR2 SYDVKM were looked up in the germline V gene. At the junction V is shortened by 5 bases and J by 8 bases, with 12 bases in between. This clonotype was seen at least ten times. There is no known antigen for this receptor. No base qualities exist here, and no much larger clone lies one base off it. Library preparation was by 5' RACE. The run used an Illumina HiSeq 2000. A universal primer binding site was added through template switching, and the final cDNA carried a unique molecular identifier so that TCR cDNA molecules could be counted accurately. First-strand cDNA for TCR alpha and beta chains was synthesized from specific primers in the conserved constant-segment region. To control for contamination, each cDNA library was double barcoded with a SMART-Mk sample barcode plus Illumina barcodes. Two successive PCR steps introduced TruSeq adapter sequences along with Illumina sample barcodes. TCR alpha and beta cDNA libraries were sequenced on the Illumina HiSeq platform with custom primers. The source study handled its data this way. MiGEC processed the raw reads to extract unique molecular identifiers, while MiXCR was used to determine the CDR3 positions. For each individual, recombination models were inferred using an EM algorithm with the repgenHMM and IGoR tools. The tcR package in R was used for shared clonotype analysis, with sharing normalized by the product of cloneset sizes. Out-of-frame nonproductive sequences were analyzed to study raw recombination free of thymic and clonal selection effects. Through fastp at Q25 and MiXCR, TCRdb rebuilt clones from the public reads, retaining in-frame beta chains. Each entry is one CDR3 protein sequence, shown with its most common DNA and genes. TCRdb, not the original authors, processed these V and J calls. The sample table records under 900,000 distinct CDR3 sequences; 9% to 15% of these occur just once. The ten largest make up around 1.5% of the sample.

All donors were healthy Caucasians. The twin cohort consisted of three pairs of female monozygotic twins, all aged roughly 18 to 29 years. Peripheral blood mononuclear cells were the source from which RNA for the TCR libraries was isolated. These data also featured in a second study, about yellow fever vaccine responses in identical twins. The second study's paper adds: The T cell response to vaccination in identical twins was reported by the authors to appear partly convergent and partly personalized. Focusing on identical twins, the study followed the T cell clones that responded to the vaccine, and did so with precision.

Source material: PBMCs. The rearranged chain carries TRBV28 and TRBJ1-1; the D segment could be TRBD1, given 6 matching bases. This receptor was obtained from a woman younger than 35 in good health. The bases are TGTGCCAGCAGTCTTGGACAGACAGAAGCTTTCTTT. It is translated as CASSLGQTEAFF.